These 5 T cell receptor beta chains came from one sample sequenced in a study of chemoradiotherapy in HPV16-positive cancers (dated by TCRdb to the early 2020s). Library construction relied on the immunoSEQ multiplex PCR assay. TCRdb took over this immuneACCESS table, retaining in-frame rearrangements with V and J assigned. Such tables are incomplete; in checked studies, under half of the missing clones stem from an unresolved V gene, and the remainder is unexplained. The sample contains more than 5,000 clones, around 90% of them found a single time. Approximately 30% of the sample belongs to the ten largest clones. Here the sequenced sample was blood, taken from a patient who underwent chemoradiotherapy. The receptors originated from a human donor with HPV-associated anogenital cancer.

This rearrangement joins TRBV6-6 to TRBJ1-4, with D possibly TRBD1 on 5 matching bases. Germline V lookup: CDR1 MNHNY, CDR2 SVGAGI (reference sequence). Trimming pared 0 bases from V and 7 bases from J, leaving 9 bases between. The CDR3 totals 14 residues. The CDR3 reads CASSYSRGGEKLFF. The CDR3 nucleotides read TGTGCCAGCAGTTACTCGCGGGGGGGTGAAAAACTGTTTTTT.

Only one count was recorded for this clone. The V gene is TRBV7-2, the J gene TRBJ1-3; D is unclear. The CDR3 covers 15 residues. Germline CDR1 is SGHTA and CDR2 is FQGNSA. With 4 bases removed from V and 0 bases from J, the gap between germline ends came to 10 bases. The CDR3 nucleotides are TGTGCCAGCAGCTCATACAGCGCCTCTGGAAACACCATATATTTT. It encodes CASSSYSASGNTIYF.

The chain joins TRBV29-1 to TRBJ2-3, with a weak D call TRBD2 (6 bases). There are 18 residues in the CDR3. Germline V CDR1 and CDR2: SQVTM, ANQGSEA. Trimming took 6 bases from V and 8 from J, leaving 33 bases between them. The CDR3 coding sequence is TGCAGCGTCCCATCTGGTCCGGGAGAGTCAACCCCTTACGGTACGCAGTATTTT. Amino acid sequence: CSVPSGPGESTPYGTQYF.

J is TRBJ2-1 and V is TRBV28; 10 bases are shared with TRBD2. The junction had 3 bases not matched to a gene; V was cut back by 8 bases and J by 2 bases. The CDR3 contains 14 residues. Germline V lookup: CDR1 MDHEN, CDR2 SYDVKM. The DNA of the CDR3 is TGTGCCAGCGGGACTAGCGACACCTACAATGAGCAGTTCTTC. As protein: CASGTSDTYNEQFF.

The chain employs TRBV11-3 and TRBJ2-2, with D uncertain. Per the germline V gene, CDR1 is SGHNT and CDR2 is YENEEA. The CDR3 length is 15 residues. Trimming shortened V by 1 base and J by 0 bases, and 6 bases separated the two germline ends. CDR3 sequence reads: CASSLGVPNTGELFF. The CDR3 nucleotides read TGTGCCAGCAGCTTAGGGGTACCGAACACCGGGGAGCTGTTTTTT.